Each of the 28 T cell receptor beta chains below was sequenced from the same sample in a study of blood T cell repertoires in COVID-19. Some clones are missing from TCRdb's copy, which holds only in-frame ones; the method was immunoSEQ multiplex PCR. The repertoire holds about 67,000 clones, with approximately 87% as singletons. Material: peripheral blood. The receptors were sampled from a man aged 45-65 years with active COVID-19.

The V and J genes are TRBV12-3 or TRBV12-4 and TRBJ1-1, with D hard to call. Between the trimmed V and J ends, which lost 5 bases and 11 bases, there was a span of 15 bases. This CDR3 is 12 amino acids long. Here the CDR3 DNA reads TGTGCCAGCAGTGCCACCGAGCAGACTGCTTTCTTT. Translation gives CASSATEQTAFF.

The chain is built from TRBV7-2 and TRBJ2-5; the D gene is possibly TRBD2 (5 bases). The V end was cut by 5 bases, the J end by 4 bases, with 14 bases between. The germline V gene encodes CDR1 SGHTA and CDR2 FQGNSA. The CDR3 is 14 residues long. The CDR3 DNA follows: TGTGCCAGCAGCGAGTTGGGAGTACGAGAGACCCAGTACTTC. Protein sequence: CASSELGVRETQYF.

This chain links TRBV29-1 with TRBJ2-1; TRBD1 aligns across 7 bases. J was trimmed by 2 bases and V by 0 bases; bases with no gene match: 4. CDR3 size: 15 residues. Germline lookup yields CDR1 SQVTM and CDR2 ANQGSEA. The CDR3 here is CSVEDRGTTYNEQFF. The CDR3 DNA sequence: TGCAGCGTTGAAGACAGGGGGACCACCTACAATGAGCAGTTCTTC.

The V and J genes are TRBV25-1 and TRBJ2-7; 8 positions agree with TRBD2. Germline CDR1 and CDR2: MGHDK and SYGVNS. The CDR3 has 14 residues. Losses at the gene ends were 2 bases for V and 5 bases for J; bases not matched to a gene: 5. In DNA, the CDR3 is TGTGCCAGCAGTGAAGGCGGGACTAGACACGAGCAGTACTTC. Residues: CASSEGGTRHEQYF.

The chain is built from TRBV15 and TRBJ1-2; D not certain. Germline loops: CDR1 LNHNV, CDR2 YYDKDF (reference sequence). Between the trimmed V and J ends, which lost 0 bases and 3 bases, there was a span of 8 bases. The CDR3 extends over 14 amino acids. The CDR3 protein is CATSRDSVYYGYTF. The CDR3 nucleotides are TGTGCCACCAGCAGAGATTCAGTATACTATGGCTACACCTTC.

V usage is TRBV7-9 and J usage is TRBJ1-4, with D possibly being TRBD1 (6 bases). The V end was cut by 4 bases, the J end by 0 bases, with 9 bases between. Germline V lookup: CDR1 SEHNR, CDR2 FQNEAQ (reference sequence). This CDR3 has 15 amino acids. CDR3 residues: CASSYGTTTNEKLFF. The CDR3 bases are TGTGCCAGCAGCTATGGGACAACAACTAATGAAAAACTGTTTTTT.

This sequence joins TRBV13 and TRBJ2-7; 9 bases map to TRBD2. Germline V gene sequence: CDR1 PRHDT, CDR2 FYEKMQ (reference sequence). The CDR3 extends over 15 amino acids. J gave up 5 bases and V 3 bases, and 8 bases lay outside the gene matches. The CDR3 loop is CASSFRASGKDEQYF. The CDR3 DNA reads TGTGCCAGCAGCTTTCGGGCTAGCGGGAAGGACGAGCAGTACTTC.

The V gene is TRBV19, the J gene TRBJ1-2, with 9 bases matching TRBD1. This CDR3 is built from 15 residues. V lost 5 bases, J lost 7 bases, and 11 bases stayed unmatched. Looked up from germline, CDR1 is LNHDA and CDR2 is SQIVND (reference sequence). The CDR3 region has the DNA TGTGCCAGTAGTGCCAGCAGCGGGACAGGGTCTGGCTACACCTTC. It specifies CASSASSGTGSGYTF.

This chain connects TRBV2 to TRBJ2-2; no clear D gene. Germline-derived CDR1 and CDR2 are SNHLY and FYNNEI. The CDR3 consists of 15 residues. Trimming cost V 6 bases and J 3 bases, with 14 bases left between them. The CDR3 spells CASSPLRTDTGELFF. As DNA, the CDR3 is TGTGCCAGCAGCCCCTTGCGCACGGACACCGGGGAGCTGTTTTTT.

The chain uses TRBV7-9 and TRBJ2-3, with 7 nucleotides matching TRBD2. Germline loops: CDR1 SEHNR, CDR2 FQNEAQ (reference sequence). V shed 5 bases and J 4 bases; nucleotides not matched to a gene: 12. The CDR3 contains 16 residues. In DNA form, the CDR3 reads TGTGCCAGCAGCCCTGTAGGACTAGGCTCTCCAGATACGCAGTATTTT. Translation: CASSPVGLGSPDTQYF.

The V call is TRBV28, the J call TRBJ2-7, with D tentatively TRBD2 (5 bases). With 6 bases removed from V and 2 bases from J, the gap between germline ends came to 14 bases. Germline V gene lookup returns CDR1 MDHEN and CDR2 SYDVKM. The length of the CDR3 is 14 residues. DNA for the CDR3: TGTGCCAGCAGGGAACCTAGCCGAGCCTACGAGCAGTACTTC. Translating gives CASREPSRAYEQYF.

The table lists this clone with a count of one. This chain joins TRBV7-6 and TRBJ2-3; a possible D gene is TRBD2 (7 bases). Trimming stripped 5 bases from V and 0 bases from J, with 15 bases between. Germline lookup yields CDR1 SGHVS and CDR2 FNYEAQ. CDR3 length: 16 residues. Here the CDR3 DNA reads TGTGCCAGCAGCCCCCAAGGGGGAGGGAGCACAGATACGCAGTATTTT. This encodes CASSPQGGGSTDTQYF.

V gene TRBV3-1 (or the pseudogene TRBV3-2) combines with J gene TRBJ1-1, with a weak D call TRBD1 (6 bases). V was pared by 0 bases and J by 12 bases, with 14 bases between. CDR3 length: 13 residues. CDR1 LGHDT and CDR2 YNNKEL come from the germline V gene (reference sequence). In nucleotides, the CDR3 is TGTGCCAGCAGCCAAGATGCCCAGGGGTGGACTTTCTTT. Translated, it gives CASSQDAQGWTFF.

The genes are TRBV5-1 and TRBJ1-6; D is perhaps TRBD1 (5 bases). Germline V CDR1 and CDR2: SGHRS, YFSETQ. Trimming cost V 4 bases and J 7 bases, with 9 bases left between them. The CDR3 is made up of 13 amino acids. The CDR3 is CASSPGINSPLHF. The CDR3 DNA reads TGCGCCAGCAGCCCAGGGATCAATTCACCCCTCCACTTT.

The gene calls are TRBV19 and TRBJ1-1; D is unclear. Germline V gives CDR1 LNHDA, CDR2 SQIVND (reference sequence). This CDR3 is built from 15 residues. V lost 1 base and J 0 bases, leaving 9 bases between the germline ends. The chain's CDR3 is CASSIVATMNTEAFF. In nucleotides, the CDR3 is TGTGCCAGTAGTATAGTGGCGACAATGAACACTGAAGCTTTCTTT. Full variable domain (outside the CDR3, taken from reference TRBV19 and TRBJ1-1): DGGITQSPKYLFRKEGQNVTLSCEQNLNHDAMYWYRQDPGQGLRLIYYSQIVNDFQKGDIAEGYSVSREKKESFPLTVTSAQKNPTAFYLCASSIVATMNTEAFFGQGTRLTVV.

V is TRBV6-5 and J is TRBJ2-1; 7 nucleotides line up with TRBD2. The V gene end was trimmed by 5 bases and the J gene end by 7 bases; junction bases not matched to a gene: 11. Germline CDR1 reads MNHEY; CDR2 reads SVGAGI. The CDR3 is 15 amino acids. The CDR3 loop is CASSPRTRMGNEQFF. CDR3 in DNA: TGTGCCAGCAGTCCCCGGACTAGAATGGGGAATGAGCAGTTCTTC.

This sequence joins TRBV6-6 and TRBJ2-7; 7 nucleotides agree with TRBD1. This CDR3 has 14 amino acids. J gave up 3 bases and V 6 bases, and 8 bases lay outside the gene matches. Germline V gene lookup returns CDR1 MNHNY and CDR2 SVGAGI (reference sequence). The CDR3 nucleotides read TGTGCCAGCAGATTGACAGGGCAAGTCTACGAGCAGTACTTC. Protein sequence: CASRLTGQVYEQYF.

The gene calls are TRBV24-1 and TRBJ1-2; D remains ambiguous. The V gene lost 0 bases and the J gene lost 0 bases, with 4 bases spanning the gap. The CDR3 totals 14 residues. In germline, CDR1 is KGHDR, CDR2 SFDVKD. CDR3: CATSDLPTNYGYTF. The CDR3 DNA sequence: TGTGCCACCAGTGATTTGCCAACTAACTATGGCTACACCTTC.

The CDR3 DNA sequence: TGTGCCAGCAGCCAGCGGGGGTCCGGGGAGCTGTTTTTT. As protein: CASSQRGSGELFF. This chain connects TRBV12-3 or TRBV12-4 to TRBJ2-2; 8 bases map to TRBD2. The V segment lost 6 bases and the J segment 6 bases; nucleotides outside the gene matches: 3. The CDR3 contains 13 residues.

The chain links TRBV11-3 to TRBJ2-7; 7 bases are a match to TRBD2. The V gene end was trimmed by 1 base and the J gene end by 7 bases; junction bases not matched to a gene: 19. The CDR3 covers 18 residues. Germline V CDR1 and CDR2: SGHNT, YENEEA. The CDR3 nucleotides read TGTGCCAGCAGCTTAGGGTTGGGAAGACGGCTCCTACTAGCGGAGCAGTACTTC. Its protein product is CASSLGLGRRLLLAEQYF.

The rearrangement links TRBV6-5 to TRBJ2-1, with 11 bases lining up with TRBD2. This CDR3 region has 15 residues. The V segment lost 4 bases and the J segment 4 bases; nucleotides outside the gene matches: 3. From germline, CDR1 is MNHEY and CDR2 SVGAGI. The CDR3 nucleotides read TGTGCCAGCAGTTCAACTAGCGGGAGTTACAATGAGCAGTTCTTC. This translates into CASSSTSGSYNEQFF.

The V call is TRBV6-5, the J call TRBJ1-6, with 8 bases lining up with TRBD1. The ends lost 2 bases at V and 10 bases at J; junction bases unmatched: 10. This CDR3 contains 16 residues. Germline lookup yields CDR1 MNHEY and CDR2 SVGAGI. CDR3 sequence: CASSYDRGRGGSPLHF. CDR3 nucleotide sequence: TGTGCCAGCAGTTACGACAGGGGCCGCGGTGGGTCACCCCTCCACTTT.

J is TRBJ2-7 and V is TRBV5-1; the match to TRBD2 covers 8 bases. CDR1 is SGHRS, CDR2 YFSETQ, per germline. There are 15 residues in the CDR3. The J segment lost 0 bases and the V segment lost 0 bases, leaving 2 bases of the junction unmatched. This chain's CDR3 is CASSLERERSYEQYF. The CDR3 bases are TGCGCCAGCAGCTTGGAGCGGGAGCGCTCCTACGAGCAGTACTTC. Using reference TRBV5-1 and TRBJ2-7 for the parts outside the CDR3, the full variable domain is KAGVTQTPRYLIKTRGQQVTLSCSPISGHRSVSWYQQTPGQGLQFLFEYFSETQRNKGNFPGRFSGRQFSNSRSEMNVSTLELGDSALYLCASSLERERSYEQYFGPGTRLTVT.

This clone was seen just once. The V gene is TRBV2, the J gene TRBJ2-5; D perhaps matches TRBD2 (5 bases). This CDR3 is 15 amino acids long. V lost 2 bases and J lost 4, with 14 bases in between. Germline V lookup: CDR1 SNHLY, CDR2 FYNNEI. The CDR3 sequence is CASSEIEGGGETQYF. CDR3 in DNA: TGTGCCAGCAGTGAAATCGAGGGTGGAGGAGAGACCCAGTACTTC.

This clone has only a few counts. V gene TRBV19 combines with J gene TRBJ1-5, with D unresolved. The CDR3 has 13 residues. Germline V lookup: CDR1 LNHDA, CDR2 SQIVND (reference sequence). The V gene lost 8 bases and the J gene lost 0 bases, with 8 bases spanning the gap. In DNA form, the CDR3 reads TGTGCCAGTCGAGGGCATAGCAATCAGCCCCAGCATTTT. It codes for CASRGHSNQPQHF.

J is TRBJ1-2 and V is TRBV4-2; 9 bases fit TRBD1. Germline loops: CDR1 LGHNA, CDR2 YNFKEQ. The V gene end was trimmed by 0 bases and the J gene end by 1 base; junction bases not matched to a gene: 3. This CDR3 has 16 amino acids. The chain's CDR3 is CASSQDGTGNNYGYTF. Written as DNA, the CDR3 is TGTGCCAGCAGCCAAGATGGGACAGGGAATAACTATGGCTACACCTTC.

The chain couples TRBV3-1 (or the pseudogene TRBV3-2) to TRBJ2-3; 14 bases match TRBD2. CDR3 length equals 17 residues. V shed 3 bases, J shed 4 bases, and the junction held 6 bases outside the gene matches. Germline V CDR1 and CDR2: LGHDT, YNNKEL (reference sequence). CDR3 sequence (DNA): TGTGCCAGCAGCCAGGGCGGGACTAGCGGGAGTTCAGATACGCAGTATTTT. This codes for CASSQGGTSGSSDTQYF.

This chain uses TRBV19 with TRBJ1-5; D gene ambiguous. Germline V gene sequence: CDR1 LNHDA, CDR2 SQIVND (reference sequence). The CDR3 has 13 residues. V lost 5 bases and J 7 bases, leaving 12 bases between the germline ends. The CDR3 here is CASSEGFGQPQHF. The CDR3, as DNA: TGTGCCAGTAGTGAGGGATTCGGCCAGCCCCAGCATTTT.